The clone carrying this TCR beta chain was observed once. The data belong to a study of CD8 T cells in Susac syndrome. The multiple sclerosis control group comprised treatment-naive patients with stable or active relapsing-remitting disease. CDR1 is SNHLY and CDR2 is FYNNEI in the germline V gene. This CDR3 region has 15 residues. Unmatched junction bases numbered 9, after V lost 6 bases and J lost 4 bases. It was with random hexamers that about 0.45 to 1 ug RNA was reverse transcribed. Amplification of TCR beta CDR3 across 54 Vbeta and 13 Jbeta was performed with immunoSEQ multiplex PCR. TCRdb independently ran MiXCR on the immunoSEQ multiplex PCR reads; one entry per CDR3 protein. The sample lists about 140,000 distinct CDR3 sequences; 85% to 95% were seen once.

The clonotype comes from a human donor with multiple sclerosis. Source material: CD4+ T cells from PBMCs. The gene calls are TRBV2 and TRBJ2-1; 7 bases are a match to TRBD1. The CDR3 region is CASSERGLVYNEQFF. The CDR3 DNA is TGTGCCAGCAGCGAAAGGGGGCTAGTTTACAATGAGCAGTTCTTC.